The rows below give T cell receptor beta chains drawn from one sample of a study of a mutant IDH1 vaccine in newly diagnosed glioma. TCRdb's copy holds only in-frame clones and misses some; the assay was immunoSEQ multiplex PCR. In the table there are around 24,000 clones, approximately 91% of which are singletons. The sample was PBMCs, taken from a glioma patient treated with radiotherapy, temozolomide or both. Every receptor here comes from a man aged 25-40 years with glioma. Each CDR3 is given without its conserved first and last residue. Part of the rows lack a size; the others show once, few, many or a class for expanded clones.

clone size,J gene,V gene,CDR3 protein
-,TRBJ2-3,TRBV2,ASSVNPGRADTQY
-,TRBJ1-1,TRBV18,ASSPIPFRQGAGTEAF
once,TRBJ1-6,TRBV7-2,ASTPIPGTNSPLH
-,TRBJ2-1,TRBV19,ASSNRPAGEAYNEQF
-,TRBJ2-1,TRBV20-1,SARDSLEQF
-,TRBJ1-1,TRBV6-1,ASSALTANTEAF
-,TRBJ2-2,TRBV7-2,ASSLLDTTNTGELF
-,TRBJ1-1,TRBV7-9,ASSFGALEAF
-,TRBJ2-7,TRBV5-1,ASSLASGYGEQY
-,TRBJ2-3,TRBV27,ASSLLRLAGDLDTQY
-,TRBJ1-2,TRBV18,ASSPDINYGYT
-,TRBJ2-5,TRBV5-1,ASSLGYANQETQY
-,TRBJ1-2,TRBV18,ASSIVGLDRYGYT
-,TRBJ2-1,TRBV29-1,SVHGTDRSYNEQF
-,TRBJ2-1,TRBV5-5,ASSLWDGNEQF
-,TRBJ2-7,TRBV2,ARGTSGSNEQY
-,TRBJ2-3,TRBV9,ASSVEGAGVDTQY
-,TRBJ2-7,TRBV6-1,ASNQAYEQY
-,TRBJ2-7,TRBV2,ASSERRSSSYEQY
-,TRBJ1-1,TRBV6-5,ASMKGNTEAF